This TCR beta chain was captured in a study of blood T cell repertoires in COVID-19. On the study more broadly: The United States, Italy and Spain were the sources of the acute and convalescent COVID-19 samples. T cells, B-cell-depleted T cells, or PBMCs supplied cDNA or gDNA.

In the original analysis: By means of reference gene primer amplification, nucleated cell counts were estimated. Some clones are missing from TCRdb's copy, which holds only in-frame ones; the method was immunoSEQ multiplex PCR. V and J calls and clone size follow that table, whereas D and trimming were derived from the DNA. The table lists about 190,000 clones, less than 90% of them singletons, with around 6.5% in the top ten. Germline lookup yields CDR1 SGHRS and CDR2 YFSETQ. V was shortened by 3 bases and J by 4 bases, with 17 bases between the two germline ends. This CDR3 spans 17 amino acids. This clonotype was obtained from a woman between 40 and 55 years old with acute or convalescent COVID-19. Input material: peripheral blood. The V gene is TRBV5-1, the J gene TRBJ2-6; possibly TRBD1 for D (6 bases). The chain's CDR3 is CASSSNYRVSGANVLTF. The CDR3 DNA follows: TGCGCCAGCAGCTCCAATTACAGGGTGTCCGGGGCCAACGTCCTGACTTTC. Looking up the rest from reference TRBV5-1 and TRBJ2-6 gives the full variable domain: KAGVTQTPRYLIKTRGQQVTLSCSPISGHRSVSWYQQTPGQGLQFLFEYFSETQRNKGNFPGRFSGRQFSNSRSEMNVSTLELGDSALYLCASSSNYRVSGANVLTFGAGSRLTVL.